These 3 T cell receptor beta chains were sequenced from one sample in a study of T cell responses to AZD1222 COVID-19 vaccine. The repertoire was sequenced with immunoSEQ multiplex PCR; TCRdb's copy has only in-frame clones and lacks some. The data show around 150,000 clones, more than 75% seen once. Sequences were derived from peripheral blood, sampled 28 days after the second AZD1222 dose. These receptors were collected from an adult who received the AZD1222 COVID-19 vaccine.

The chain couples TRBV6-1 to TRBJ1-3; 8 nucleotides line up with TRBD1. Per germline, CDR1 MNHNS and CDR2 SASEGT. The junction had 14 bases not matched to a gene; V was cut back by 2 bases and J by 2 bases. This CDR3 has 19 amino acids. The CDR3 DNA follows: TGTGCCAGCAGTGAATCACGGACAGGGCGTGCAATCACTGGAAACACCATATATTTT. This sequence encodes CASSESRTGRAITGNTIYF.

This chain links TRBV3-1 (or the pseudogene TRBV3-2) with TRBJ1-1; D is perhaps TRBD1 (5 bases). CDR1 and CDR2 (germline): LGHDT, YNNKEL (reference sequence). The CDR3 has 12 residues. Trimming removed 1 base from V and 12 bases from J, with 12 bases in between. The CDR3 spells CASSQVQGSPFF. In nucleotides, the CDR3 is TGTGCCAGCAGCCAAGTGCAGGGCTCGCCTTTCTTT.

The J gene is TRBJ1-2, the V gene TRBV19; tentatively, D is TRBD1 (5 bases). In germline, CDR1 is LNHDA, CDR2 SQIVND (reference sequence). V was shortened by 5 bases and J by 6 bases, with 10 bases between the two germline ends. The CDR3 consists of 12 residues. In nucleotides, the CDR3 is TGTGCCAGTAGTTTCCCAGGGAATGGCTACACCTTC. Translation: CASSFPGNGYTF.